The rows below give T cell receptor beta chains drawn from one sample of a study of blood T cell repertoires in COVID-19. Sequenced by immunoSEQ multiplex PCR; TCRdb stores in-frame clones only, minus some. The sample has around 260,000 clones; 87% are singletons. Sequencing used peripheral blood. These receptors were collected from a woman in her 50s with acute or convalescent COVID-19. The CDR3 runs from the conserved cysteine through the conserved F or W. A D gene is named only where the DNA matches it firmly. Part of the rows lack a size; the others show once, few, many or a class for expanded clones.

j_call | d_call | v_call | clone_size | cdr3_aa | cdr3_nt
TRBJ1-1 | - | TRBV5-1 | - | CASSLVPQGTNTEAFF | TGCGCCAGCAGCTTGGTCCCGCAGGGGACGAACACTGAAGCTTTCTTT
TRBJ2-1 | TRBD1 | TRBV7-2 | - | CASSPRGHEQFF | TGTGCCAGCAGCCCAAGGGGGCATGAGCAGTTCTTC
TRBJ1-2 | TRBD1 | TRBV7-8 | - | CASSFEGQGEDPWGYTF | TGTGCCAGCAGCTTTGAGGGCCAGGGGGAAGATCCTTGGGGCTACACCTTC
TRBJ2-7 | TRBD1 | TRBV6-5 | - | CASSHRGDDEQYF | TGTGCCAGCAGTCACAGGGGCGACGACGAGCAGTACTTC
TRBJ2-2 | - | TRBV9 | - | CASSENPGLLFF | TGTGCCAGCAGCGAGAACCCTGGCCTCCTGTTTTTT
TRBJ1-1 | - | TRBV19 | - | CASSIGRANTEAFF | TGTGCCAGTAGTATCGGCAGGGCGAACACTGAAGCTTTCTTT
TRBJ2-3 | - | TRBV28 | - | CASSHSPYTQYF | TGTGCCAGCAGTCACTCTCCTTATACGCAGTATTTT
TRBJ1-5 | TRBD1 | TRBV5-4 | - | CASSSYGGQGGEQPQHF | TGTGCCAGCAGCTCCTACGGAGGACAGGGGGGCGAACAGCCCCAGCATTTT
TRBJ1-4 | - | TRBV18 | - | CASSPARGNEKLFF | TGTGCCAGCTCACCGGCCAGGGGAAATGAAAAACTGTTTTTT
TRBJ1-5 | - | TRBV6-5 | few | CARRLWPQHF | TGTGCCAGGAGGTTGTGGCCCCAGCATTTT
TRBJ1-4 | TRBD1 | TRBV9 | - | CASSDRDRGTSNEKLFF | TGTGCCAGCAGTGACCGGGACAGGGGTACATCTAATGAAAAACTGTTTTTT
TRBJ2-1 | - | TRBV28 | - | CASPPPEGLFDEQFF | TGTGCCAGCCCCCCCCCGGAGGGCCTTTTCGATGAGCAGTTCTTC
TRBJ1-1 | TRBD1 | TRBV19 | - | CASSPGTGREAFF | TGTGCCAGTAGTCCCGGGACAGGGAGGGAAGCTTTCTTT
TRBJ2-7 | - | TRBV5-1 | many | CASSPSSDSYEQYF | TGCGCCAGCAGCCCGTCCAGCGACTCCTACGAGCAGTACTTC
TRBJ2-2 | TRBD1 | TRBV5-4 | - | CASLATGSGGELFF | TGTGCCAGTCTGGCGACAGGGTCGGGCGGGGAGCTGTTTTTT
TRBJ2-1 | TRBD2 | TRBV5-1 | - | CASSTTGTSGTEQFF | TGCGCCAGCAGCACGACCGGGACTAGCGGGACTGAGCAGTTCTTC
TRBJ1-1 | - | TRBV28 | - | CASSYTGTEAFF | TGTGCCAGCAGTTACACGGGGACTGAAGCTTTCTTT
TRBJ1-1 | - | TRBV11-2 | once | CASSLGTRGLAEAFF | TGTGCCAGCAGCTTAGGTACCAGGGGATTGGCTGAAGCTTTCTTT
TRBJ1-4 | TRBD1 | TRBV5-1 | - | CASSTGQGREKLFF | TGCGCCAGCAGTACGGGACAGGGCCGTGAAAAACTGTTTTTT
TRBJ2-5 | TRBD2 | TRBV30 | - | CAWRRTSYETQYF | TGTGCCTGGCGTCGGACTAGCTACGAGACCCAGTACTTC
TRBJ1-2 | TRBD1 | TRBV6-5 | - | CASRFPDRAYGYTF | TGTGCCAGCAGATTCCCTGACAGGGCTTATGGCTACACCTTC
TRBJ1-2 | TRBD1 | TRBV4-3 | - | CASSLTGQGALFYGYTF | TGCGCCAGCAGCCTAACGGGACAGGGGGCTTTATTCTATGGCTACACCTTC
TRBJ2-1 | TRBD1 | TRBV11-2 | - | CASSFDLRDPAGGYNEQFF | TGTGCCAGCAGCTTCGATCTTCGAGACCCCGCAGGGGGTTACAATGAGCAGTTCTTC
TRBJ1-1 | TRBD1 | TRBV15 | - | CATSRATGTNTEAFF | TGTGCCACCAGCAGAGCGACAGGGACGAACACTGAAGCTTTCTTT
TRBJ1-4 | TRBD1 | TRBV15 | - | CATSTRTGGDEKLFF | TGTGCCACCAGCACTAGGACAGGGGGCGATGAAAAACTGTTTTTT
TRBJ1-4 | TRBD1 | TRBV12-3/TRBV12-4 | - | CASSFGTGEKLFF | TGTGCCAGCAGTTTTGGGACAGGAGAAAAACTGTTTTTT
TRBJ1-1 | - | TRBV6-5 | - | CASSYEVLSTEAFF | TGTGCCAGCAGTTATGAGGTGTTGAGCACTGAAGCTTTCTTT
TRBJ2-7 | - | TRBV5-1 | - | CASSLGDFAYEQYF | TGCGCCAGCAGCTTGGGGGACTTTGCCTACGAGCAGTACTTC
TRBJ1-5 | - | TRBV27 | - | CASSQGIRQPQHF | TGTGCCAGCAGCCAGGGAATCCGGCAGCCCCAGCATTTT
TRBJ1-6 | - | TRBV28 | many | CASSFMDSYNSPLHF | TGTGCCAGCAGTTTTATGGACAGTTATAATTCACCCCTCCACTTT
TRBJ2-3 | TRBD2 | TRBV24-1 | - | CATSDPRGDRESGRRSTDTQYF | TGTGCCACCAGTGACCCACGGGGAGACAGGGAAAGCGGGAGGAGGAGTACAGATACGCAGTATTTT
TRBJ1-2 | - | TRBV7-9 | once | CASSLAVVYGYTF | TGTGCCAGCAGCTTAGCGGTAGTCTATGGCTACACCTTC
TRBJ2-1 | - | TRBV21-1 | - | CASSTQQSPSGRSNEQFF | TGTGCCAGCAGCACACAGCAATCACCTAGCGGGAGAAGCAATGAGCAGTTCTTC
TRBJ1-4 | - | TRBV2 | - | CASSLAQTAKLFF | TGTGCCAGCAGTCTCGCCCAAACAGCTAAACTGTTTTTT
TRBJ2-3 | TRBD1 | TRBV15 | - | CATSPRTGDTDTQYF | TGTGCCACCAGTCCCAGGACAGGCGATACAGATACGCAGTATTTT
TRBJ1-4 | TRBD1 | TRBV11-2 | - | CASSSGQGAHEKLFF | TGTGCCAGCAGCTCAGGACAGGGGGCGCATGAAAAACTGTTTTTT
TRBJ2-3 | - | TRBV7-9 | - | CASSDSGTDTQYF | TGTGCCAGCTCCGACTCGGGCACAGATACGCAGTATTTT
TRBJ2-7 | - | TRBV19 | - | CASKLATSSYEQYF | TGTGCCAGTAAGCTAGCGACTAGCTCCTACGAGCAGTACTTC
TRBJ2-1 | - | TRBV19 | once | CASSIALRVMDNEQFF | TGTGCCAGTAGTATTGCCCTGAGGGTGATGGACAATGAGCAGTTCTTC
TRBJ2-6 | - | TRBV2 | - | CASSTGGANVLTF | TGTGCCAGCAGTACAGGGGGGGCCAACGTCCTGACTTTC
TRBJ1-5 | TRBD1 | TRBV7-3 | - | CASSLGTGIFQPQHF | TGTGCCAGCTCCCTGGGGACAGGGATTTTTCAGCCCCAGCATTTT
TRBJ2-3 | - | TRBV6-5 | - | CASGGAVTDTQYF | TGTGCCAGCGGCGGGGCGGTCACAGATACGCAGTATTTT
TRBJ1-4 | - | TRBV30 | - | CAWSDRRTYEKLFF | TGTGCCTGGAGCGACAGGCGAACCTATGAAAAACTGTTTTTT
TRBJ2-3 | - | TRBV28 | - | CASIGSSSGSTDTQYF | TGTGCCAGCATTGGATCCAGTAGCGGAAGCACAGATACGCAGTATTTT
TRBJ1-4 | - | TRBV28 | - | CASTTGGTYEKLFF | TGTGCCAGCACGACTGGCGGGACCTATGAAAAACTGTTTTTT
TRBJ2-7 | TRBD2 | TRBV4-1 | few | CASSQEPGTSGLTYEQYF | TGCGCCAGCAGCCAAGAGCCCGGGACTAGCGGGCTGACGTACGAGCAGTACTTC
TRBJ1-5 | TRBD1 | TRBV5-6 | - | CASSRLQGANQPQHF | TGTGCCAGCAGCCGCTTACAGGGGGCTAATCAGCCCCAGCATTTT